This entry lists 2 T cell receptor beta chains sequenced from one sample in a study of T cell changes during pregnancy in multiple sclerosis. Data came from immunoSEQ multiplex PCR; TCRdb stores just in-frame clones and leaves some out. The table includes approximately 44,000 clones, 80% to 95% detected once. Sequencing used CD4+ T cells from peripheral blood mononuclear cells, obtained before pregnancy. These receptors came from a female donor with multiple sclerosis, enrolled in a pregnancy study.

This chain joins TRBV19 and TRBJ1-2; D gene ambiguous. The CDR3 runs 13 residues. V lost 1 base and J 6 bases, leaving 9 bases between the germline ends. CDR1 and CDR2 (germline): LNHDA, SQIVND (reference sequence). The CDR3: CASSIGTSHGYTF. CDR3 DNA sequence: TGTGCCAGTAGTATAGGCACAAGTCATGGCTACACCTTC.

The chain carries TRBV10-3 and TRBJ2-7, with 10 bases identical to TRBD1. The CDR3 length is 14 residues. The V gene's germline CDR1 is ENHRY and CDR2 SYGVKD. The V and J ends lost 5 bases and 6 bases, in that order; junction bases with no gene match: 7. The CDR3 DNA sequence: TGTGCCATCAGTACCGGGGACAGGGGAACCGAGCAGTACTTC. Amino acids: CAISTGDRGTEQYF.